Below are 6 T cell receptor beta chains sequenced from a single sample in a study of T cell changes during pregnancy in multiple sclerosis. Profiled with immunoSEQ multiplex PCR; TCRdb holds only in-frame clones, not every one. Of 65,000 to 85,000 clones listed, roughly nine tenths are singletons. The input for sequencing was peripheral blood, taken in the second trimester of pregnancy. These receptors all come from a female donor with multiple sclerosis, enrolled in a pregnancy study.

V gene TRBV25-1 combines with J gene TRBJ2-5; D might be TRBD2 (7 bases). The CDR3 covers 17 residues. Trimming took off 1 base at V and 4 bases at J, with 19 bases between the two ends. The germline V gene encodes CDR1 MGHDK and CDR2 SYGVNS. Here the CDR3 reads CASSEWGPSSGGETQYF. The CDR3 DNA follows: TGTGCCAGCAGTGAATGGGGGCCCTCTAGCGGAGGAGAGACCCAGTACTTC.

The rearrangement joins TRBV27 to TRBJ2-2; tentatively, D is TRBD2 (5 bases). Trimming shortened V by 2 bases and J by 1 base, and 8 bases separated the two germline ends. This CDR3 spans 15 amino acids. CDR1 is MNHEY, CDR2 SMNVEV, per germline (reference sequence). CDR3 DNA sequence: TGTGCCAGCAGTTTAGAGGGCTGGAACACCGGGGAGCTGTTTTTT. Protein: CASSLEGWNTGELFF.

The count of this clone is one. CDR3 sequence: CASSQEGPSGNSPLHF. Written as DNA, the CDR3 is TGTGCCAGCAGCCAAGAGGGCCCGAGTGGAAATTCACCCCTCCACTTT. This rearrangement joins TRBV4-2 to TRBJ1-6; no clear D. Germline V gene sequence: CDR1 LGHNA, CDR2 YNFKEQ. The CDR3 is 16 amino acids. V was clipped by 0 bases and J by 7 bases, with 13 bases between them.

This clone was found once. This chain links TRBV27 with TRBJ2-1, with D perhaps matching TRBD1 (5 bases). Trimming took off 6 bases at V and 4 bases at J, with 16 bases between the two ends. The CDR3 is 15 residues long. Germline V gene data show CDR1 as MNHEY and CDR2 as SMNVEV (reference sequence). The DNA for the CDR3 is TGTGCCAGCAGCAAAATCGACAGTGCATACAATGAGCAGTTCTTC. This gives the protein CASSKIDSAYNEQFF.

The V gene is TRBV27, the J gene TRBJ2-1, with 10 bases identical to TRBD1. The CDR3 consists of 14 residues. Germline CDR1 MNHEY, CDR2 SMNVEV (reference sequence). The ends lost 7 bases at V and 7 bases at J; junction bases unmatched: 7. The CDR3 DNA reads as TGTGCCAGCACTGACCGGACAGGGGGAAATGAGCAGTTCTTC. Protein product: CASTDRTGGNEQFF.

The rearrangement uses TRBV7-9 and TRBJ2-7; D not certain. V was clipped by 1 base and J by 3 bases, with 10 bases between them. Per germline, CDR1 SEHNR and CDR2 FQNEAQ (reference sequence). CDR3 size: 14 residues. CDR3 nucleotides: TGTGCCAGCAGCTTAGATTGGGCCGACTACGAGCAGTACTTC. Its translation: CASSLDWADYEQYF.